This TCR beta chain was captured by sequencing in a study of T-cell reconstitution after alpha-beta-depleted transplantation in children. Study-wide results and limits: Reportedly, roughly two months post-transplant, alpha-beta T cells arose from several hundred expanded graft clones. Newly produced T cells mostly accounted for T-cell counts and diversity one year post-transplant. Day-60 TCRbeta diversity that was high in some patients was derived from surviving recipient T cells and thymic progenitors.

CDR1 is MNHEY and CDR2 is SMNVEV in the germline V gene (reference sequence). The CDR3 totals 13 residues. The V gene lost 1 base and the J gene lost 7 bases, with 10 bases spanning the gap. Preparation of the TCRbeta library involved a method that used unique molecular identifiers. TCRdb reanalysed the PCR reads using MiXCR and keeps one entry per CDR3 protein. Altogether tens of thousands of distinct CDR3 sequences are present, roughly 4.5% being singletons, with the ten largest covering around 18%. This clonotype was detected ten times or more. The antigen remains unidentified. This sample comprised PBMCs, mostly from graft donor cells, obtained 180 days after TCRalphabeta/CD19-depleted stem cell transplant. The chain combines TRBV27 with TRBJ2-5; tentatively, D is TRBD1 or TRBD2 (5 bases each). The clonotype originates from a boy under two years old who had a stem cell transplant for acute myeloid leukemia, so the T cells may come from the graft donor. The CDR3 nucleotides are TGTGCCAGCAGTTTATACGGGGCTGGGACCCAGTACTTC. Amino acids: CASSLYGAGTQYF.